Below are 31 T cell receptor beta chains sequenced from a single sample in a study of T cells in Graves' hyperthyroidism and ophthalmopathy. RNA transcripts were the template for amplifying TCR beta CDR3 regions. First-round RT-PCR of the TCR CDR3 relied on the HTBI primer set. From the multiplex PCR reads, TCRdb called clonotypes with MiXCR, one entry per CDR3 protein. The sample has hundreds of thousands of distinct CDR3 sequences; roughly 13% are singletons. Material: blood. Receptors originate from a man between 45 and 60 years old with Graves' ophthalmopathy.

This clonotype was recorded many times. The V gene is TRBV7-9, the J gene TRBJ2-1; tentative D call: TRBD2 (6 bases). V lost 5 bases, J lost 10 bases, and 21 bases lay in between. Germline V gene data show CDR1 as SEHNR and CDR2 as FQNEAQ (reference sequence). There are 15 residues in the CDR3. This chain's CDR3 is CASSQTRDSNEEQFF. The CDR3 bases are TGTGCCAGCAGCCAGACCCGGGACTCAAACGAGGAGCAGTTCTTC.

To note about this clonotype: A junction boundary mismatches the germline segment, possibly from a read error. The genes are TRBV5-6 and TRBJ2-5, with D unresolved. The CDR3 length is 12 residues. From germline, CDR1 is SGHDT and CDR2 YYEEEE. The CDR3 reads CASTLGQETQYF. CDR3 DNA: TGTGCCAGCACCTTGGGCCAAGAGACCCAGTACTTC.

Worth noting for this clonotype: Here the CDR3 omits its conserved ending phenylalanine or tryptophan, so a read error is the likely source. V usage is TRBV14 and J usage is TRBJ2-7, with D unresolved. This CDR3 has 13 amino acids. Germline CDR1 and CDR2: SGHDN and FVKESK. Between the trimmed V and J ends, which lost 4 bases and 3 bases, there was a span of 10 bases. CDR3 in amino acids: CASSPGSIYEQYL. CDR3 bases: TGTGCCAGCAGCCCCGGGTCCATCTACGAGCAGTACCTC.

This clonotype was observed a few times. No DNA is shown, since the ends of the CDR3 on it are uncertain; the CDR3 is the one TCRdb lists. The V and J genes are TRBV4-2 and TRBJ2-1; TRBD1 is the table's D call, not checked against the DNA. Germline CDR1 and CDR2: LGHNA and YNFKEQ. The CDR3 spans 16 amino acids, including both terminal residues. The CDR3 sequence: CASSQVGPGTFRERFF.

This clonotype was recorded at least ten times. The CDR3 is CASSWSSAVEQFF. In DNA form, the CDR3 reads TGCGCCAGCAGCTGGTCTAGCGCCGTTGAGCAGTTCTTC. The chain has TRBV5-1 and TRBJ2-1; perhaps TRBD2 as D (6 bases). The ends were cut back, 3 bases at V and 9 bases at J, with 13 bases in the middle. This CDR3 contains 13 residues. The germline V gene encodes CDR1 SGHRS and CDR2 YFSETQ.

This clonotype was recorded at least ten times. CDR3 amino acids: CASTPRGGAGTEAFF. The CDR3 DNA sequence: TGCGCCAGCACCCCCCGGGGGGGCGCCGGCACTGAAGCTTTCTTT. This rearrangement joins TRBV5-1 to TRBJ1-1; tentatively, D is TRBD1 (6 bases). Per germline, CDR1 SGHRS and CDR2 YFSETQ. The CDR3 extends over 15 amino acids. V lost 6 bases and J 4 bases, leaving 19 bases between the germline ends.

The sample holds a few counts of this clonotype. V usage is TRBV14 and J usage is TRBJ2-3, with 8 bases identical to TRBD2. After removal of 2 bases from V and 4 bases from J, the junction contained 2 bases not matched to a gene. Germline loops: CDR1 SGHDN, CDR2 FVKESK. The CDR3 loop spans 14 amino acids. The CDR3 bases are TGTGCCAGCAGCCAACGGCGGGAGGCAGATACGCAGTATTTT. It yields the protein CASSQRREADTQYF.

This clonotype was picked up many times. The V call is TRBV18, the J call TRBJ1-2, with no clear D. Germline V gives CDR1 KGHSH, CDR2 LQKENI. This CDR3 spans 16 amino acids. The germline V and J ends were trimmed by 2 bases and 8 bases, with 21 bases remaining between them. The DNA of the CDR3 is TGTGCCAGCTCACCATCCTTACACCCCTCCCTGGGGGGCTACACCTTC. Translated: CASSPSLHPSLGGYTF.

This sequence joins TRBV9 and TRBJ1-1; TRBD1 matches at 7 bases. CDR1 SGDLS and CDR2 YYNGEE come from the germline V gene. This CDR3 comprises 14 residues. V lost 1 base to trimming and J lost 4 bases; unmatched junction nucleotides: 4. CDR3 residues: CASSVNRGGTEAFF. CDR3 nucleotide sequence: TGTGCCAGCAGCGTAAACAGGGGAGGCACTGAAGCTTTCTTT. The whole variable domain, remainder taken from reference TRBV9 and TRBJ1-1, is DSGVTQTPKHLITATGQRVTLRCSPRSGDLSVYWYQQSLDQGLQFLIQYYNGEERAKGNILERFSAQQFPDLHSELNLSSLELGDSALYFCASSVNRGGTEAFFGQGTRLTVV.

This clonotype was found many times. The chain couples TRBV20-1 to TRBJ2-5; possible D gene TRBD2, 5 bases. The V gene lost 3 bases and the J gene lost 5 bases, with 19 bases spanning the gap. The germline V gene encodes CDR1 DFQATT and CDR2 SNEGSKA (reference sequence). This CDR3 is 15 amino acids long. CDR3 bases: TGCAGTGCTAGGGGCGAGGGCGCGATATGGGAGACCCAGTACTTC. It specifies CSARGEGAIWETQYF.

The rearrangement links TRBV19 to TRBJ1-1, with no clear D. The V end lost 6 bases, the J end lost 3 bases, and 8 bases lay between the germline ends. The CDR3 covers 12 residues. Germline CDR1 LNHDA, CDR2 SQIVND (reference sequence). The CDR3: CASSEQYTEAFF. The CDR3, as DNA: TGTGCCAGTAGCGAACAGTACACTGAAGCTTTCTTT.

This clonotype occurred many times. V gene TRBV5-1 combines with J gene TRBJ2-1; TRBD2 is a possible D gene (6 bases). Trimming removed 1 base at V and 6 bases at J, with 23 bases between. The CDR3 totals 18 residues. Germline-derived CDR1 and CDR2 are SGHRS and YFSETQ. CDR3 protein: CASSLMWRAEQGSNEQFF. CDR3 sequence (DNA): TGCGCCAGCAGCTTGATGTGGAGGGCTGAACAAGGGTCCAATGAGCAGTTCTTC.

This clonotype appeared a few times. The V and J genes are TRBV7-9 and TRBJ2-1; 7 nucleotides agree with TRBD1. V shed 1 base, J shed 5 bases, and the junction held 5 bases outside the gene matches. The CDR3 contains 15 residues. CDR1 and CDR2 from the germline V gene are SEHNR and FQNEAQ (reference sequence). The CDR3: CASSLEGGPHNEQFF. In DNA, the CDR3 is TGTGCCAGCAGCTTAGAAGGGGGCCCCCACAATGAGCAGTTCTTC.

This clonotype appeared many times. The gene calls are TRBV18 and TRBJ1-1; D ambiguous. Germline values: CDR1 KGHSH, CDR2 LQKENI. V lost 3 bases, J lost 3 bases, and 8 bases lay in between. CDR3 length: 13 residues. The CDR3 DNA follows: TGTGCCAGCTCACCCGGCACATACACTGAAGCTTTCTTT. It codes for CASSPGTYTEAFF.

This clonotype was picked up a small number of times. This chain joins TRBV10-3 and TRBJ2-3; TRBD2 aligns across 12 bases. Looked up from germline, CDR1 is ENHRY and CDR2 is SYGVKD. The CDR3 is 16 amino acids. V lost 4 bases to trimming and J lost 4 bases; unmatched junction nucleotides: 6. In nucleotides, the CDR3 is TGTGCCATCAGTGGGCTAGCGGGAGGGTTGGCAGATACGCAGTATTTT. It translates to CAISGLAGGLADTQYF.

This clonotype was observed a handful of times. V gene TRBV12-3 or TRBV12-4 combines with J gene TRBJ2-6; D remains unclear. The germline V and J ends were trimmed by 0 bases and 3 bases, with 6 bases remaining between them. CDR3 length: 15 amino acids. The CDR3 nucleotides are TGTGCCAGCAGTTTAGCAGGGAATGGGGCCAACGTCCTGACTTTC. Translating gives CASSLAGNGANVLTF.

This clonotype was recorded many times. The chain uses TRBV29-1 and TRBJ1-2, with no clear D. V lost 5 bases to trimming and J lost 8 bases, with 21 bases between them. Germline loops: CDR1 SQVTM, CDR2 ANQGSEA. The CDR3 runs to 14 residues. The CDR3 bases are TGCAGCGTTTCAACAACCGTCGCGGGTTCAGGCTACACCTTC. This codes for CSVSTTVAGSGYTF.

V and J are TRBV5-4 and TRBJ1-3; no definite D call. CDR3 size: 15 residues. CDR1 is SGHNT, CDR2 YYREEE, per germline (reference sequence). The V gene lost 4 bases and the J gene lost 8 bases, with 19 bases spanning the gap. CDR3 sequence: CASSAPGSLLDTIYF. As DNA, the CDR3 is TGTGCCAGCAGCGCCCCCGGGAGCCTGTTGGACACCATATATTTT.

This chain links TRBV12-3 or TRBV12-4 with TRBJ2-7, with 11 bases fitting TRBD1. V lost 5 bases and J lost 7; bases outside the gene matches: 7. This CDR3 comprises 14 residues. The CDR3 DNA follows: TGTGCCAGCAGTAGGGACAGGGGGTCGAGAGAGCAGTACTTC. This codes for CASSRDRGSREQYF.

V gene TRBV30 combines with J gene TRBJ2-7; a possible D gene is TRBD2 (5 bases). The germline V and J ends were trimmed by 1 base and 0 bases, with 13 bases remaining between them. The germline gives CDR1 GTSNPN, CDR2 SVGIG (reference sequence). CDR3 length equals 15 residues. CDR3 nucleotide sequence: TGTGCCTGGAGTGACTTTACTAGTTTCTCCTACGAGCAGTACTTC. This sequence encodes CAWSDFTSFSYEQYF.

In this sample, this clonotype turned up many times. V gene TRBV12-3 or TRBV12-4 combines with J gene TRBJ1-1; D uncertain. This CDR3 spans 14 amino acids. V was trimmed by 6 bases and J by 0 bases, leaving 11 bases between them. The CDR3 here is CASRLQIMNTEAFF. The CDR3 nucleotides are TGTGCCAGCAGGCTACAGATAATGAACACTGAAGCTTTCTTT.

V and J are TRBV9 and TRBJ2-3; the match to TRBD2 covers 11 bases. The CDR3 is 15 residues long. Germline V gene lookup returns CDR1 SGDLS and CDR2 YYNGEE. V lost 0 bases and J lost 6; bases outside the gene matches: 3. The CDR3 region is CASSVGSGRADTQYF. In nucleotides, the CDR3 is TGTGCCAGCAGCGTAGGTAGCGGGAGGGCGGATACGCAGTATTTT.

This clonotype came up many times. The chain recombines TRBV5-1 with TRBJ1-2, with D perhaps TRBD1 (5 bases). This CDR3 spans 12 amino acids. The germline gives CDR1 SGHRS, CDR2 YFSETQ. V was trimmed by 4 bases and J by 8 bases, leaving 12 bases between them. This chain's CDR3 is CASSDGARGYTF. In DNA, the CDR3 is TGCGCCAGCAGCGACGGGGCGCGCGGCTACACCTTC.

The chain has TRBV27 and TRBJ2-1; D gene unclear. CDR3 size: 14 residues. The V gene's germline CDR1 is MNHEY and CDR2 SMNVEV (reference sequence). V lost 5 bases and J lost 2, with 10 bases in between. The CDR3 DNA reads as TGTGCCAGCAGTCCCCGGGCCGCCTACAATGAGCAGTTCTTC. It translates to CASSPRAAYNEQFF.

This chain uses TRBV19 with TRBJ2-3; no clear D gene. V was trimmed by 3 bases and J by 1 base, leaving 14 bases between them. The CDR3 is made up of 16 amino acids. CDR1 is LNHDA, CDR2 SQIVND, per germline (reference sequence). Here the CDR3 reads CASSMKGSWGTDTQYF. The CDR3 coding sequence is TGTGCCAGTAGTATGAAGGGATCTTGGGGCACAGATACGCAGTATTTT.

Ten or more counts support this clonotype. The chain carries TRBV3-1 and TRBJ2-7; 8 bases align to TRBD1. After removal of 0 bases from V and 3 bases from J, the junction contained 4 bases not matched to a gene. CDR1 is LGHDT and CDR2 is YNNKEL in the germline V gene (reference sequence). The CDR3 has 15 residues. The CDR3 DNA sequence: TGTGCCAGCAGCCAAGATAGGACAGGGATCTACGAGCAGTACTTC. Protein product: CASSQDRTGIYEQYF.

This clonotype was detected ten times or more. This chain connects TRBV10-3 to TRBJ1-6; possibly TRBD1 for D (6 bases). Trimming left V 4 bases short and J 8 bases short, with 12 bases between. The CDR3 contains 14 residues. The germline V gene encodes CDR1 ENHRY and CDR2 SYGVKD. CDR3 residues: CAISGGQVDSPLHF. DNA of the CDR3: TGTGCCATCAGTGGGGGGCAGGTCGATTCACCCCTCCACTTT.

The gene calls are TRBV18 and TRBJ2-1; no definite D call. The V and J ends lost 8 bases and 6 bases respectively, with 11 bases between them. The CDR3 totals 12 residues. Germline CDR1 and CDR2: KGHSH and LQKENI. CDR3 residues: CASSTPGNEQFF. In DNA form, the CDR3 reads TGTGCCAGCAGTACTCCGGGCAATGAGCAGTTCTTC. The full variable domain, completed using reference TRBV18 and TRBJ2-1, is NAGVMQNPRHLVRRRGQEARLRCSPMKGHSHVYWYRQLPEEGLKFMVYLQKENIIDESGMPKERFSAEFPKEGPSILRIQQVVRGDSAAYFCASSTPGNEQFFGPGTRLTVL.

This clonotype was seen repeatedly, ten times or more. The rearrangement uses TRBV2 and TRBJ2-5; 7 bases map to TRBD2. The CDR3 spans 17 residues. The V gene end was trimmed by 2 bases and the J gene end by 4 bases; junction bases not matched to a gene: 13. The germline CDR1 and CDR2 sequences are SNHLY and FYNNEI. For the CDR3, the DNA is TGTGCCAGCAGTGAATCGGGGGGACCGGGCACCGGAGAGACCCAGTACTTC. This gives the protein CASSESGGPGTGETQYF.

As concerns this clonotype: With a much larger clone just one base away, this may be a read error. This chain connects TRBV10-3 to TRBJ2-7; D ambiguous. CDR1 is ENHRY and CDR2 is SYGVKD in the germline V gene. This CDR3 has 16 residues. Written as DNA, the CDR3 is TGTGTCATCAGTGCATCAAAACCCACCCTCTCCTACGAGCAGTACTTC. This sequence encodes CVISASKPTLSYEQYF.

This chain connects TRBV6-1 to TRBJ1-1; D unresolved. V lost 4 bases and J 6 bases, leaving 6 bases between the germline ends. The CDR3 covers 11 residues. The germline CDR1 and CDR2 sequences are MNHNS and SASEGT. DNA of the CDR3: TGTGCCAGCAGTGTCTTCTCTGAAGCTTTCTTT. Protein product: CASSVFSEAFF.